The 23 T cell receptor beta chains below all came from one sample that was sequenced in a study of T cell responses to AZD1222 COVID-19 vaccine (dated by TCRdb to 2020 to 2023). The sample's time point label, decoded: about 28 days (+/-7) after the second vaccine dose. Reading the label with the study, this specimen's treatment or condition is: meningococcal conjugate vaccine given as trial control. The library came from the immunoSEQ multiplex PCR assay. As stored in TCRdb, this immuneACCESS dataset retains in-frame rearrangements with V and J assigned. A fraction of the clones does not appear; measured against another copy, unresolved V genes explain less than half of the discrepancy, and the remainder lacks a known reason. In this sample the table shows around 210,000 clones, roughly 94% of which occur a single time. Approximately 1.5% of the sample is held by the ten biggest clonotypes. Sequenced here: peripheral blood, sampled 28 days after the second dose of the MenACWY control vaccine. Receptors were obtained from an adult who received the MenACWY meningococcal vaccine as a control.

V and J are TRBV3-1 (or the pseudogene TRBV3-2) and TRBJ1-1; D perhaps matches TRBD1 (5 bases). The CDR3 loop spans 15 amino acids. The V end lost 1 base, the J end lost 3 bases, and 12 bases lay between the germline ends. CDR1 and CDR2 (germline): LGHDT, YNNKEL (reference sequence). CDR3 in DNA: TGTGCCAGCAGCCAAGTGGGCGGGGCGGACACTGAAGCTTTCTTT. Encoded protein: CASSQVGGADTEAFF.

V usage is TRBV7-9 and J usage is TRBJ2-7, with D maybe TRBD2 (5 bases). The CDR3 contains 13 residues. CDR1 and CDR2 (germline): SEHNR, FQNEAQ (reference sequence). V lost 3 bases and J 5 bases, leaving 11 bases between the germline ends. The CDR3 loop reads CASSFVSVHEQYF. The CDR3 DNA follows: TGTGCCAGCAGCTTCGTTAGCGTCCACGAGCAGTACTTC.

CDR3 amino acids: CASAMSPQDYEQYF. Here the CDR3 DNA reads TGTGCCAGCGCAATGTCACCCCAAGACTACGAGCAGTACTTC. The J gene is TRBJ2-7, the V gene TRBV5-4; D not certain. V lost 7 bases and J 3 bases, leaving 17 bases between the germline ends. Germline V gene data show CDR1 as SGHNT and CDR2 as YYREEE (reference sequence). This CDR3 is 14 amino acids long.

This chain links TRBV28 with TRBJ2-2; D is perhaps TRBD2 (5 bases). Trimming took off 6 bases at V and 7 bases at J, with 12 bases between the two ends. CDR3 length equals 13 residues. Germline CDR1 reads MDHEN; CDR2 reads SYDVKM. CDR3 sequence: CASRPPGVGELFF. The CDR3 nucleotides read TGTGCCAGCAGACCCCCCGGGGTCGGGGAGCTGTTTTTT. The full variable domain, completed using reference TRBV28 and TRBJ2-2, is DVKVTQSSRYLVKRTGEKVFLECVQDMDHENMFWYRQDPGLGLRLIYFSYDVKMKEKGDIPEGYSVSREKKERFSLILESASTNQTSMYLCASRPPGVGELFFGEGSRLTVL.

The V gene is TRBV5-5, the J gene TRBJ1-4; perhaps TRBD1 as D (5 bases). The V and J ends lost 2 bases and 4 bases respectively, with 12 bases between them. CDR3 length equals 15 residues. Germline CDR1 reads SGHKS; CDR2 reads YYEKEE (reference sequence). Here the CDR3 reads CASSLLPGLNEKLFF. For the CDR3, the DNA is TGTGCCAGCAGCTTACTTCCAGGGCTTAATGAAAAACTGTTTTTT.

V and J are TRBV5-1 and TRBJ2-7; no clear D. CDR3 length: 13 amino acids. In germline, CDR1 is SGHRS, CDR2 YFSETQ. V gave up 2 bases and J gave up 5 bases, with 11 bases separating them. Here the CDR3 reads CASSLRGSNEQYF. Written as DNA, the CDR3 is TGCGCCAGCAGCTTACGAGGATCCAACGAGCAGTACTTC.

This chain links TRBV7-2 with TRBJ2-3, with D perhaps matching TRBD2 (7 bases). Trimming shortened V by 5 bases and J by 4 bases, and 22 bases separated the two germline ends. The CDR3 totals 17 residues. Germline assignment: CDR1 SGHTA and CDR2 FQGNSA. The CDR3 nucleotides are TGTGCCAGCAGCCCCGGGGGGTGGGGGGCCCGCGCAGATACGCAGTATTTT. This sequence encodes CASSPGGWGARADTQYF.

This sequence joins TRBV5-4 and TRBJ2-7, with 11 bases aligning to TRBD2. CDR3 length: 16 amino acids. CDR1 is SGHNT, CDR2 YYREEE, per germline (reference sequence). V was clipped by 0 bases and J by 0 bases; unmatched bases: 2. The CDR3 nucleotides read TGTGCCAGCAGCTTGGGGACTAGCGGGCTCTCCTACGAGCAGTACTTC. It codes for CASSLGTSGLSYEQYF. Full variable domain (rest looked up from reference TRBV5-4 and TRBJ2-7): ETGVTQSPTHLIKTRGQQVTLRCSSQSGHNTVSWYQQALGQGPQFIFQYYREEENGRGNFPPRFSGLQFPNYSSELNVNALELDDSALYLCASSLGTSGLSYEQYFGPGTRLTVT.

The rearrangement uses TRBV5-1 and TRBJ2-3; 13 bases are a match to TRBD2. CDR1 is SGHRS and CDR2 is YFSETQ in the germline V gene. The J segment lost 6 bases and the V segment lost 3 bases, leaving 7 bases of the junction unmatched. The CDR3 is made up of 16 amino acids. The CDR3 nucleotides read TGCGCCAGCAGCTCCGGGACTAGCGGGATCGGGGATACGCAGTATTTT. This translates into CASSSGTSGIGDTQYF.

The CDR3 DNA is TGCGCCAGCAGCTCTCGACTAGCGGGGGGACATACGCAGTATTTT. Its translation is CASSSRLAGGHTQYF. The chain couples TRBV5-1 to TRBJ2-3; 13 positions match TRBD2. This CDR3 spans 15 amino acids. The junction had 5 bases not matched to a gene; V was cut back by 3 bases and J by 7 bases. The germline V gene encodes CDR1 SGHRS and CDR2 YFSETQ.

This sequence joins TRBV4-2 and TRBJ1-6; D is uncertain. This CDR3 is 13 amino acids long. Trimming took off 0 bases at V and 10 bases at J, with 7 bases between the two ends. Germline CDR1 LGHNA, CDR2 YNFKEQ. CDR3 in amino acids: CASSQELESPLHF. CDR3 sequence (DNA): TGTGCCAGCAGCCAAGAATTGGAATCACCCCTCCACTTT.

The V gene is TRBV28, the J gene TRBJ2-1, with 10 bases lining up with TRBD2. The germline V gene has CDR1 MDHEN and CDR2 SYDVKM. The CDR3 totals 14 residues. With V trimmed by 4 bases and J by 7 bases, 4 bases remained unmatched. The CDR3 nucleotides read TGTGCCAGCAGTTCTAGCGGGGGTAGAAATGAGCAGTTCTTC. Translated, it gives CASSSSGGRNEQFF.

The CDR3: CASSLDTAYEQYF. For the CDR3, the DNA is TGTGCCAGCAGCTTGGACACGGCCTACGAGCAGTACTTC. V and J are TRBV5-4 and TRBJ2-7; D gene ambiguous. Trimming removed 0 bases at V and 2 bases at J, with 6 bases between. Germline CDR1 reads SGHNT; CDR2 reads YYREEE (reference sequence). The CDR3 has 13 amino acids. Drawing the rest from reference TRBV5-4 and TRBJ2-7, the complete variable domain is ETGVTQSPTHLIKTRGQQVTLRCSSQSGHNTVSWYQQALGQGPQFIFQYYREEENGRGNFPPRFSGLQFPNYSSELNVNALELDDSALYLCASSLDTAYEQYFGPGTRLTVT.

This clone was observed a single time. This sequence joins TRBV15 and TRBJ1-1, with D perhaps matching TRBD1 (5 bases). The germline V gene encodes CDR1 LNHNV and CDR2 YYDKDF (reference sequence). The V gene lost 8 bases and the J gene lost 4 bases, with 14 bases spanning the gap. CDR3 length: 13 amino acids. CDR3 sequence reads: CATSGTTGTEAFF. The CDR3 DNA reads as TGTGCCACCTCCGGGACCACCGGCACTGAAGCTTTCTTT.

The chain recombines TRBV28 with TRBJ1-2; 10 nucleotides agree with TRBD1. Germline V CDR1 and CDR2: MDHEN, SYDVKM. V gave up 6 bases and J gave up 1 base; unmatched junction bases: 5. The CDR3 consists of 15 residues. CDR3 bases: TGTGCCAGCAGGGGGGACAGGGGACATAACTATGGCTACACCTTC. It encodes CASRGDRGHNYGYTF.

The chain recombines TRBV10-1 with TRBJ2-7; tentatively, D is TRBD1 (6 bases). V gave up 7 bases and J gave up 2 bases, with 12 bases separating them. The CDR3 runs 13 residues. The germline V gene encodes CDR1 WNHNN and CDR2 SYGVQD (reference sequence). Here the CDR3 reads CASNGQITYEQYF. The CDR3 DNA is TGCGCCAGCAACGGACAGATCACCTACGAGCAGTACTTC.

The chain combines TRBV24-1 with TRBJ1-2, with D uncertain. The V end lost 5 bases, the J end lost 1 base, and 7 bases lay between the germline ends. The germline CDR1 and CDR2 sequences are KGHDR and SFDVKD. There are 13 residues in the CDR3. CDR3 nucleotides: TGTGCCACCAGTGTGGGGAGTAACTATGGCTACACCTTC. Residues: CATSVGSNYGYTF.

This clone was detected only once. This chain links TRBV24-1 with TRBJ1-1; D not certain. Trimming removed 12 bases at V and 4 bases at J, with 8 bases between. This CDR3 has 10 amino acids. In germline, CDR1 is KGHDR, CDR2 SFDVKD. The CDR3 is CALRATEAFF. The CDR3 DNA sequence: TGTGCCCTACGGGCCACTGAAGCTTTCTTT.

The chain has TRBV2 and TRBJ1-1; no clear D gene. The CDR3 length is 11 residues. Germline-derived CDR1 and CDR2 are SNHLY and FYNNEI. V shed 7 bases and J shed 10 bases, with 13 bases lying between them. CDR3 sequence: CASNERDTAFF. The CDR3 DNA is TGTGCCAGCAACGAACGGGATACAGCTTTCTTT. Supplemented by reference TRBV2 and TRBJ1-1, the full variable domain reads EPEVTQTPSHQVTQMGQEVILRCVPISNHLYFYWYRQILGQKVEFLVSFYNNEISEKSEIFDDQFSVERPDGSNFTLKIRSTKLEDSAMYFCASNERDTAFFGQGTRLTVV.

The rearrangement uses TRBV28 and TRBJ2-5, with 13 bases lining up with TRBD2. Germline V gene sequence: CDR1 MDHEN, CDR2 SYDVKM. The CDR3 has 15 residues. The J segment lost 2 bases and the V segment lost 5 bases, leaving 2 bases of the junction unmatched. CDR3 bases: TGTGCCAGCAGTCCGACTAGCGGGGGGCAAGAGACCCAGTACTTC. Protein: CASSPTSGGQETQYF.

For this clone: One junction end does not reproduce the germline sequence, and a read error may be involved. This chain connects TRBV29-1 to TRBJ2-3; the D is unclear. Germline lookup yields CDR1 SQVTM and CDR2 ANQGSEA. CDR3 length equals 11 residues. This CDR3 is CSVEVGNTQYF. The CDR3, as DNA: TGCAGCGTGGAAGTGGGTAATACGCAGTATTTT.

This chain connects TRBV27 to TRBJ1-6; no reliable D call. The CDR3 has 13 amino acids. Trimming cost V 0 bases and J 8 bases, with 5 bases left between them. In germline, CDR1 is MNHEY, CDR2 SMNVEV (reference sequence). This chain's CDR3 is CASSLSMDSPLHF. The CDR3 nucleotides read TGTGCCAGCAGTTTATCGATGGATTCACCCCTCCACTTT.

The V and J genes are TRBV6-1 and TRBJ2-3; TRBD1 is a possible D gene (5 bases). Looked up from germline, CDR1 is MNHNS and CDR2 is SASEGT. V lost 3 bases and J lost 5, with 12 bases in between. The CDR3 length is 14 residues. For the CDR3, the DNA is TGTGCCAGCAGTGACGTAGGGGTGGGAGATACGCAGTATTTT. Translating it yields CASSDVGVGDTQYF.